This entry lists 27 T cell receptor beta chains sequenced from one sample in a study of OX40 agonist ivuxolimab in advanced cancers. TCRdb keeps only in-frame clones here, not all; method: immunoSEQ multiplex PCR. The sample carries fewer than 85,000 clones, roughly 78% recorded once. Specimen: CD4+ or CD8+ T cells sorted from blood, collected in a trial of the OX40 agonist ivuxolimab. All receptors come from an adult with an advanced solid tumor such as melanoma, head and neck, liver or kidney cancer.

In DNA form, the CDR3 reads TGTGCCAGCAGCCGGACAGACGGCTACGAGCAGTACTTC. It specifies CASSRTDGYEQYF. This chain joins TRBV6-5 and TRBJ2-7; possible D gene TRBD1, 6 bases. V gave up 6 bases and J gave up 3 bases, with 12 bases separating them. Germline V gene data show CDR1 as MNHEY and CDR2 as SVGAGI. The CDR3 runs 13 residues.

The chain carries TRBV19 and TRBJ2-4; TRBD2 agrees at 12 bases. Trimming took 3 bases from V and 0 from J; bases not matched to a gene: 9. CDR1 is LNHDA, CDR2 SQIVND, per germline (reference sequence). The CDR3 has 19 amino acids. CDR3 coding DNA: TGTGCCAGTAGTATGAGGCGGACTAGCGGGAAACTAGCCAAAAACATTCAGTACTTC. Amino acids: CASSMRRTSGKLAKNIQYF.

The chain is built from TRBV7-6 and TRBJ2-7, with D hard to call. CDR3 length: 18 amino acids. Germline V gives CDR1 SGHVS, CDR2 FNYEAQ. Trimming left V 3 bases short and J 0 bases short, with 21 bases between. The CDR3 DNA sequence: TGTGCCAGCAGCTTTGGTCCCCCGTTCATGGGCAACTCCTACGAGCAGTACTTC. Its protein product is CASSFGPPFMGNSYEQYF.

The rearrangement links TRBV5-4 to TRBJ2-7; 7 nucleotides line up with TRBD1. V was clipped by 4 bases and J by 0 bases; unmatched bases: 10. The CDR3 is made up of 16 amino acids. CDR1 and CDR2 (germline): SGHNT, YYREEE (reference sequence). CDR3 residues: CASSRGGETGSYEQYF. In nucleotides, the CDR3 is TGTGCCAGCAGCCGAGGGGGCGAAACTGGCTCCTACGAGCAGTACTTC.

The chain joins TRBV19 to TRBJ2-1, with 10 positions matching TRBD1. The CDR3 loop spans 15 amino acids. Per the germline V gene, CDR1 is LNHDA and CDR2 is SQIVND (reference sequence). V gave up 7 bases and J gave up 3 bases; unmatched junction bases: 6. CDR3 amino acids: CASKRDRGYYNEQFF. DNA of the CDR3: TGTGCCAGTAAGCGGGACAGGGGATACTACAATGAGCAGTTCTTC.

This clone was observed a handful of times. The chain carries TRBV27 and TRBJ1-5; maybe TRBD1 (6 bases). The CDR3 totals 15 residues. Per germline, CDR1 MNHEY and CDR2 SMNVEV (reference sequence). The germline V and J ends were trimmed by 8 bases and 2 bases, with 16 bases remaining between them. CDR3 nucleotides: TGTGCCAGCGCCCGAGGGGCAGGGGGCAATCAGCCCCAGCATTTT. It encodes CASARGAGGNQPQHF.

The chain combines TRBV25-1 with TRBJ1-2; 10 positions agree with TRBD1. CDR1 is MGHDK and CDR2 is SYGVNS in the germline V gene. The J segment lost 0 bases and the V segment lost 4 bases, leaving 11 bases of the junction unmatched. The CDR3 extends over 18 amino acids. CDR3 region: CASSGFSGTGVSNYGYTF. The CDR3 DNA follows: TGTGCCAGCAGTGGATTTTCCGGGACAGGGGTATCTAACTATGGCTACACCTTC.

This rearrangement joins TRBV2 to TRBJ2-4, with 8 positions matching TRBD1. V lost 7 bases to trimming and J lost 7 bases; unmatched junction nucleotides: 12. The germline CDR1 and CDR2 sequences are SNHLY and FYNNEI. The length of the CDR3 is 15 residues. CDR3 in DNA: TGTGCCAGCAATCAACTCGCTAGGACAGGGAACATTCAGTACTTC. Amino acids: CASNQLARTGNIQYF.

The J gene is TRBJ2-2, the V gene TRBV7-8; D uncertain. The CDR3 extends over 11 amino acids. Germline loops: CDR1 SGHVS, CDR2 FQNEAQ. With 6 bases removed from V and 6 bases from J, the gap between germline ends came to 5 bases. This CDR3 reads CASRRSGELFF. CDR3 nucleotide sequence: TGTGCCAGCAGACGGTCCGGGGAGCTGTTTTTT.

The chain combines TRBV18 with TRBJ2-7; TRBD1 agrees at 7 bases. This CDR3 spans 15 amino acids. Germline trimming cut 2 bases from V and 2 bases from J; bases unmatched to any gene: 6. Germline CDR1 and CDR2: KGHSH and LQKENI. The CDR3 DNA reads TGTGCCAGCTCACCATCTCGGGACAGACCCTACGAGCAGTACTTC. It codes for CASSPSRDRPYEQYF.

This clone was recorded once. The J gene is TRBJ2-7, the V gene TRBV9; no clear D gene. This CDR3 has 15 amino acids. Trimming removed 0 bases at V and 2 bases at J, with 12 bases between. Germline V gives CDR1 SGDLS, CDR2 YYNGEE. In DNA, the CDR3 is TGTGCCAGCAGCGTAGGGAACGTCGGCCCCTACGAGCAGTACTTC. It codes for CASSVGNVGPYEQYF.

The chain has TRBV6-4 and TRBJ1-6; D is unclear. CDR1 and CDR2 from the germline V gene are MRHNA and SNTAGT. Trimming cost V 5 bases and J 10 bases, with 12 bases left between them. The CDR3 runs 13 residues. The CDR3 here is CASSLQPHSPLHF. As DNA, the CDR3 is TGTGCCAGCAGTCTCCAGCCCCACTCACCCCTCCACTTT.

The CDR3 loop reads CASRMDGGNQPQHF. The CDR3 coding sequence is TGTGCCAGCAGGATGGACGGAGGCAATCAGCCCCAGCATTTT. The chain combines TRBV6-5 with TRBJ1-5; D gene uncertain. V shed 6 bases and J shed 2 bases, with 11 bases lying between them. There are 14 residues in the CDR3. The germline V gene has CDR1 MNHEY and CDR2 SVGAGI.

The J gene is TRBJ2-1, the V gene TRBV5-4; 9 bases agree with TRBD1. Germline lookup yields CDR1 SGHNT and CDR2 YYREEE (reference sequence). V dropped 2 bases and J dropped 8; count of bases not matched to a gene: 5. The length of the CDR3 is 14 residues. The CDR3 bases are TGTGCCAGCAGCTTCAACAGGGGGCAGGATGAGCAGTTCTTC. It translates to CASSFNRGQDEQFF.

In its sample, this clone was seen a few times. This chain links TRBV11-2 with TRBJ1-2, with TRBD1 as a possible D gene (5 bases). Per germline, CDR1 SGHAT and CDR2 FQNNGV. CDR3 length equals 18 residues. V gave up 5 bases and J gave up 0 bases, with 22 bases separating them. In nucleotides, the CDR3 is TGTGCCAGCAGCGTGGGACTGGAAGGCCTCCCGTCTAACTATGGCTACACCTTC. Translating gives CASSVGLEGLPSNYGYTF.

This chain connects TRBV6-5 to TRBJ2-3, with D possibly matching TRBD1 (5 bases). Germline CDR1 reads MNHEY; CDR2 reads SVGAGI. The V gene lost 0 bases and the J gene lost 5 bases, with 15 bases spanning the gap. The CDR3 is 16 residues long. CDR3 loop: CASSYSAQGRRDTQYF. CDR3 bases: TGTGCCAGCAGTTACTCCGCGCAGGGTCGTAGAGATACGCAGTATTTT.

In this sample, this clone turned up once. The CDR3 protein is CASSSEALRSTEAFF. The CDR3 DNA follows: TGTGCCAGCAGCTCGGAGGCTTTGAGATCCACTGAAGCTTTCTTT. This chain connects TRBV7-2 to TRBJ1-1; D call uncertain. Trimming shortened V by 4 bases and J by 4 bases, and 16 bases separated the two germline ends. This CDR3 is 15 amino acids long. CDR1 and CDR2 (germline): SGHTA, FQGNSA.

The genes are TRBV27 and TRBJ1-1; no reliable D call. The V gene lost 7 bases and the J gene lost 4 bases, with 22 bases spanning the gap. This CDR3 region has 16 residues. Germline V gene data show CDR1 as MNHEY and CDR2 as SMNVEV (reference sequence). The chain's CDR3 is CASNLVGGLVSTEAFF. In nucleotides, the CDR3 is TGTGCCAGCAACCTAGTGGGAGGGTTGGTATCCACTGAAGCTTTCTTT.

The chain links TRBV4-1 to TRBJ2-5, with D hard to call. Trimming took 4 bases from V and 3 from J, leaving 6 bases between them. The CDR3 spans 12 residues. Germline loops: CDR1 MGHRA, CDR2 YSYEKL. DNA for the CDR3: TGCGCCAGCAGCCTCCAGAAAGAGACCCAGTACTTC. This gives the protein CASSLQKETQYF.

This clone was counted only a few times. J is TRBJ2-5 and V is TRBV30, with D perhaps TRBD1 (6 bases). The CDR3 is 12 residues long. Germline CDR1 GTSNPN, CDR2 SVGIG (reference sequence). Trimming shortened V by 0 bases and J by 4 bases, and 6 bases separated the two germline ends. The CDR3 nucleotides are TGTGCCTGGAGTGTAGGGGGAGAGACCCAGTACTTC. It translates to CAWSVGGETQYF.

The CDR3 region has the DNA TGTGCCAGCAGTAAACTGGGGGCGAGGGAGCAGTTCTTC. Its protein product is CASSKLGAREQFF. The chain couples TRBV27 to TRBJ2-1; D possibly corresponds to TRBD1 (6 bases). The length of the CDR3 is 13 residues. Trimming pared 5 bases from V and 10 bases from J, leaving 15 bases between. CDR1 and CDR2 from the germline V gene are MNHEY and SMNVEV (reference sequence).

The gene calls are TRBV27 and TRBJ2-7; TRBD2 aligns across 12 bases. From germline, CDR1 is MNHEY and CDR2 SMNVEV (reference sequence). This CDR3 is 16 amino acids long. Germline trimming cut 6 bases from V and 3 bases from J; bases unmatched to any gene: 9. Here the CDR3 DNA reads TGTGCCAGCAGACGACTAGCGGGGGTGAGGATCTACGAGCAGTACTTC. This gives the protein CASRRLAGVRIYEQYF.

This chain connects TRBV6-5 to TRBJ1-1; 9 nucleotides align to TRBD1. Trimming removed 0 bases from V and 10 bases from J; junction bases left unmatched: 9. This CDR3 has 15 residues. CDR1 MNHEY and CDR2 SVGAGI come from the germline V gene. The chain's CDR3 is CASSYSGQGGRGAFF. The CDR3 DNA reads as TGTGCCAGCAGTTACTCGGGACAGGGTGGTCGAGGAGCTTTCTTT.

This clone was seen more than once but under ten times. J is TRBJ1-3 and V is TRBV4-3; no clear D. V shed 0 bases and J shed 3 bases, with 15 bases lying between them. This CDR3 comprises 17 residues. Germline-derived CDR1 and CDR2 are LGHNA and YSLEER. The DNA for the CDR3 is TGCGCCAGCAGCCAAGATCGTCAGCAGGAGCTTGGAAACACCATATATTTT. It is translated as CASSQDRQQELGNTIYF.

The V and J genes are TRBV5-1 and TRBJ1-4; TRBD1 matches 10 bases. This CDR3 has 15 residues. Germline V lookup: CDR1 SGHRS, CDR2 YFSETQ. Unmatched junction bases numbered 7, after V lost 4 bases and J lost 7 bases. In nucleotides, the CDR3 is TGCGCCAGCAGCCCGGACGGGACAGGGGTTGAAAAACTGTTTTTT. The encoded protein is CASSPDGTGVEKLFF.

The chain carries TRBV7-2 and TRBJ1-6; 7 bases fit TRBD1. V lost 6 bases and J lost 8; bases outside the gene matches: 7. Germline lookup yields CDR1 SGHTA and CDR2 FQGNSA. The CDR3 extends over 14 amino acids. CDR3 nucleotides: TGTGCCAGCAGGCCGACAGGGAGGGATTCACCCCTCCACTTT. This encodes CASRPTGRDSPLHF.

This chain links TRBV5-6 with TRBJ1-1; D might be TRBD1 (6 bases). The germline CDR1 and CDR2 sequences are SGHDT and YYEEEE. The CDR3 is 17 amino acids. V lost 4 bases and J lost 4, with 23 bases in between. DNA of the CDR3: TGTGCCAGCAGCGAACTAGGTATTCGGGGGGCAGGCACTGAAGCTTTCTTT. Translated: CASSELGIRGAGTEAFF.